This entry features one TCR beta chain sequence. As yet, its antigen is unknown. These data belong to a study of radiotherapy plus CTLA-4 blockade in lung cancer. Study details: Objective responses were documented in around 20% of patients, with disease control in just over 30%.

There are 16 residues in the CDR3. Germline loops: CDR1 SEHNR, CDR2 FQNEAQ (reference sequence). V lost 1 base and J lost 3, with 15 bases in between. Some clones are missing from TCRdb's copy, which holds only in-frame ones; the method was immunoSEQ multiplex PCR. This sample has 62,000 or so clones; less than 80% occur once, and the top ten carry more than 8.5%. Patients in the study, people with chemo-refractory metastatic non-small-cell lung cancer, received focal radiation plus ipilimumab CTLA-4 blockade. Notes on the study in general: Reportedly, early blood T cell clone dynamics best predicted response, with interferon-beta. An expansion of tumor-derived TCR clones occurred in blood after radiotherapy plus ipilimumab.

The sequencing used peripheral blood, collected from a patient treated with radiotherapy plus ipilimumab. The TCR originated in a human donor with non-small cell lung cancer who had a complete response to radiotherapy plus ipilimumab. The chain joins TRBV7-9 to TRBJ2-5; D ambiguous. CDR3 residues: CASSLVGPAGKETQYF. CDR3 sequence (DNA): TGTGCCAGCAGCTTAGTAGGTCCGGCTGGTAAAGAGACCCAGTACTTC.